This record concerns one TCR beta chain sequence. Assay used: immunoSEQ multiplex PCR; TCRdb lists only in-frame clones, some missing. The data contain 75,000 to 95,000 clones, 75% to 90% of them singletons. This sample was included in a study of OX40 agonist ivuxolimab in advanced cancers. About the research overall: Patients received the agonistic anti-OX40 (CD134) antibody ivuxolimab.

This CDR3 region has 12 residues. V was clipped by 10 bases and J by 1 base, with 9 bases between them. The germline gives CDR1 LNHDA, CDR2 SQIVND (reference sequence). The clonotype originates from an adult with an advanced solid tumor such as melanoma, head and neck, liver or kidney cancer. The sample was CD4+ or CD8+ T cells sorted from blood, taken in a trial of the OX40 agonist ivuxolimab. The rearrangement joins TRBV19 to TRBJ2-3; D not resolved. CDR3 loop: CATKFGTDTQYF. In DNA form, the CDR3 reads TGTGCCACCAAGTTCGGCACAGATACGCAGTATTTT.